This entry lists 23 T cell receptor beta chains sequenced from one sample in a study of blood T cell repertoires in COVID-19. The table came from immunoSEQ multiplex PCR; TCRdb's copy has only in-frame clones and leaves some out. This sample has 230,000 or so clones, with 80% to 90% found just once. The sequencing sample was made of peripheral blood. All receptors come from a man under 40 with active or convalescent COVID-19.

The chain has TRBV28 and TRBJ2-5, with D possibly matching TRBD1 (6 bases). Germline CDR1 reads MDHEN; CDR2 reads SYDVKM. V was shortened by 6 bases and J by 2 bases, with 13 bases between the two germline ends. The CDR3 is made up of 14 amino acids. The CDR3 loop reads CASREGGPQETQYF. The DNA for the CDR3 is TGTGCCAGCAGAGAAGGGGGACCTCAAGAGACCCAGTACTTC. The full variable domain, rest sourced from reference TRBV28 and TRBJ2-5, is DVKVTQSSRYLVKRTGEKVFLECVQDMDHENMFWYRQDPGLGLRLIYFSYDVKMKEKGDIPEGYSVSREKKERFSLILESASTNQTSMYLCASREGGPQETQYFGPGTRLLVL.

The rearrangement links TRBV29-1 to TRBJ2-7; D unclear. The length of the CDR3 is 13 residues. CDR1 is SQVTM and CDR2 is ANQGSEA in the germline V gene. V was clipped by 8 bases and J by 1 base, with 15 bases between them. The chain's CDR3 is CSTRDIASYEQYF. As DNA, the CDR3 is TGCAGCACGAGAGACATTGCGTCCTACGAGCAGTACTTC.

The chain combines TRBV5-1 with TRBJ2-1, with D possibly matching TRBD2 (6 bases). The CDR3 is 15 amino acids. V gave up 4 bases and J gave up 3 bases, with 14 bases separating them. Germline V gives CDR1 SGHRS, CDR2 YFSETQ. The DNA for the CDR3 is TGCGCCAGCAGCCCCCGGGAGATCTACTACAATGAGCAGTTCTTC. This gives the protein CASSPREIYYNEQFF. The full variable domain, rest sourced from reference TRBV5-1 and TRBJ2-1, is KAGVTQTPRYLIKTRGQQVTLSCSPISGHRSVSWYQQTPGQGLQFLFEYFSETQRNKGNFPGRFSGRQFSNSRSEMNVSTLELGDSALYLCASSPREIYYNEQFFGPGTRLTVL.

The J gene is TRBJ2-2, the V gene TRBV19; TRBD1 agrees at 7 bases. There are 13 residues in the CDR3. The germline CDR1 and CDR2 sequences are LNHDA and SQIVND (reference sequence). V shed 8 bases and J 5 bases; nucleotides not matched to a gene: 5. The CDR3 loop is CASSFRGTGELFF. In DNA form, the CDR3 reads TGTGCCAGTTCCTTCAGGGGGACCGGGGAGCTGTTTTTT.

This chain uses TRBV28 with TRBJ1-5; 8 positions match TRBD1. Trimming at V came to 3 bases and at J to 0 bases, leaving 4 bases not matched to a gene. This CDR3 spans 16 amino acids. The germline gives CDR1 MDHEN, CDR2 SYDVKM. The CDR3 here is CASSFYRGYSNQPQHF. The CDR3 coding sequence is TGTGCCAGCAGTTTCTACAGGGGGTATAGCAATCAGCCCCAGCATTTT. The entire variable domain, with the rest obtained from reference TRBV28 and TRBJ1-5, is as follows: DVKVTQSSRYLVKRTGEKVFLECVQDMDHENMFWYRQDPGLGLRLIYFSYDVKMKEKGDIPEGYSVSREKKERFSLILESASTNQTSMYLCASSFYRGYSNQPQHFGDGTRLSIL.

This chain uses TRBV6-5 with TRBJ1-5; no clear D. Trimming shortened V by 8 bases and J by 4 bases, and 9 bases separated the two germline ends. The CDR3 has 12 residues. CDR1 is MNHEY and CDR2 is SVGAGI in the germline V gene. CDR3 residues: CASSSGNQPQHF. The CDR3 bases are TGTGCCAGCTCGTCAGGTAATCAGCCCCAGCATTTT.

This clone was counted a few times. The chain has TRBV11-2 and TRBJ1-1; tentatively, D is TRBD1 (5 bases). The V gene lost 2 bases and the J gene lost 6 bases, with 13 bases spanning the gap. This CDR3 has 14 residues. Looked up from germline, CDR1 is SGHAT and CDR2 is FQNNGV. CDR3 bases: TGTGCCAGCAGCTTACGCGGGGGAGCGCCTGAAGCTTTCTTT. This sequence encodes CASSLRGGAPEAFF. Full variable domain (outside the CDR3, taken from reference TRBV11-2 and TRBJ1-1): EAGVAQSPRYKIIEKRQSVAFWCNPISGHATLYWYQQILGQGPKLLIQFQNNGVVDDSQLPKDRFSAERLKGVDSTLKIQPAKLEDSAVYLCASSLRGGAPEAFFGQGTRLTVV.

V usage is TRBV19 and J usage is TRBJ1-5; 8 bases fit TRBD1. CDR1 is LNHDA, CDR2 SQIVND, per germline (reference sequence). The CDR3 runs to 16 residues. Losses at the gene ends were 3 bases for V and 2 bases for J; bases not matched to a gene: 6. The CDR3 protein is CASSMSRGLGNQPQHF. The CDR3 DNA reads TGTGCCAGTAGTATGTCCAGGGGGCTTGGCAATCAGCCCCAGCATTTT.

The rearrangement links TRBV7-2 to TRBJ2-5; the D gene is possibly TRBD2 (6 bases). Germline V gives CDR1 SGHTA, CDR2 FQGNSA. The CDR3 totals 14 residues. V was clipped by 4 bases and J by 5 bases, with 14 bases between them. The CDR3 reads CASSYSGDLETQYF. The CDR3 DNA is TGTGCCAGCAGCTACTCCGGGGACTTGGAGACCCAGTACTTC.

The chain employs TRBV30 and TRBJ2-2; 9 bases map to TRBD1. The germline V gene encodes CDR1 GTSNPN and CDR2 SVGIG (reference sequence). V trimming: 5 bases; J trimming: 3 bases; junction bases outside the gene matches: 7. The CDR3 has 15 amino acids. The CDR3, as DNA: TGTGCCTGGGCTAGGGACAGGGCCGACACCGGGGAGCTGTTTTTT. Translation: CAWARDRADTGELFF. Full variable domain (rest looked up from reference TRBV30 and TRBJ2-2): SQTIHQWPATLVQPVGSPLSLECTVEGTSNPNLYWYRQAAGRGLQLLFYSVGIGQISSEVPQNLSASRPQDRQFILSSKKLLLSDSGFYLCAWARDRADTGELFFGEGSRLTVL.

CDR3 sequence reads: CASTWRDSSYEQYF. The DNA of the CDR3 is TGTGCCAGCACCTGGAGGGACTCCTCCTACGAGCAGTACTTC. The chain employs TRBV6-1 and TRBJ2-7; possibly TRBD2 for D (6 bases). Germline V gene data show CDR1 as MNHNS and CDR2 as SASEGT. The CDR3 spans 14 residues. With 7 bases removed from V and 0 bases from J, the gap between germline ends came to 13 bases.

The genes are TRBV4-3 and TRBJ1-5; no clear D gene. The CDR3 is 13 amino acids. V shed 4 bases and J shed 5 bases, with 9 bases lying between them. Germline lookup yields CDR1 LGHNA and CDR2 YSLEER. The CDR3 loop is CASSLGIHQPQHF. The CDR3 region has the DNA TGCGCCAGCAGCCTCGGGATCCATCAGCCCCAGCATTTT.

The V gene is TRBV7-9, the J gene TRBJ2-3; 11 bases are shared with TRBD1. Germline V gene sequence: CDR1 SEHNR, CDR2 FQNEAQ (reference sequence). V trimming: 5 bases; J trimming: 2 bases; junction bases outside the gene matches: 9. The CDR3 spans 17 residues. CDR3 sequence (DNA): TGTGCCAGCAGCCCTAGGGACAGGGGGATTATCACAGATACGCAGTATTTT. Residues: CASSPRDRGIITDTQYF.

This chain uses TRBV9 with TRBJ2-1; TRBD1 matches 12 bases. The CDR3 sequence is 19 residues long. Germline V lookup: CDR1 SGDLS, CDR2 YYNGEE. The V segment lost 4 bases and the J segment 9 bases; nucleotides outside the gene matches: 20. CDR3 sequence: CASSLSRDRGLLSESEQFF. The CDR3 nucleotides read TGTGCCAGCAGCCTGAGCCGGGACAGGGGGCTTCTCTCGGAAAGTGAGCAGTTCTTC.

The rearrangement uses TRBV3-1 (or the pseudogene TRBV3-2) and TRBJ2-7; perhaps TRBD2 as D (5 bases). There are 14 residues in the CDR3. V shed 4 bases and J shed 2 bases, with 12 bases lying between them. The germline gives CDR1 LGHDT, CDR2 YNNKEL (reference sequence). CDR3 region: CASSPYAGTYEQYF. CDR3 nucleotide sequence: TGTGCCAGCAGCCCCTACGCGGGTACCTACGAGCAGTACTTC.

The rearrangement links TRBV6-2 or TRBV6-3 to TRBJ2-7, with 9 bases identical to TRBD2. The J segment lost 7 bases and the V segment lost 7 bases, leaving 14 bases of the junction unmatched. The germline CDR1 and CDR2 sequences are MNHEY and SVGEGT. The CDR3 length is 15 residues. In DNA form, the CDR3 reads TGTGCCAGCAACCCCAGGGTAGCGGGAGTTCGGGAGCAGTACTTC. Its protein is CASNPRVAGVREQYF.

In its sample, this clone was seen many times. The chain employs TRBV5-1 and TRBJ1-1; D remains unclear. Germline loops: CDR1 SGHRS, CDR2 YFSETQ. CDR3 length: 14 amino acids. V was pared by 1 base and J by 0 bases, with 7 bases between. The CDR3 DNA is TGCGCCAGCAGCTTGCGGAGTCTGAACACTGAAGCTTTCTTT. This encodes CASSLRSLNTEAFF.

The chain recombines TRBV7-2 with TRBJ2-1, with TRBD2 matching 9 bases. Germline V gene data show CDR1 as SGHTA and CDR2 as FQGNSA. This CDR3 region has 13 residues. Trimming cost V 11 bases and J 5 bases; bases outside gene matches: 7. Here the CDR3 DNA reads TGTGCCGCTGGGACTAGCATAAACAATGAGCAGTTCTTC. This sequence encodes CAAGTSINNEQFF.

This clone has only a few counts. The rearrangement joins TRBV28 to TRBJ1-4, with D tentatively TRBD1 (6 bases). Between the trimmed V and J ends, which lost 2 bases and 5 bases, there was a span of 15 bases. CDR3 size: 16 residues. Germline values: CDR1 MDHEN, CDR2 SYDVKM. CDR3 coding DNA: TGTGCCAGCAGTTTAGGTGGTGTGCAGGGGAATGAAAAACTGTTTTTT. Residues: CASSLGGVQGNEKLFF.

The chain recombines TRBV18 with TRBJ1-1; D is perhaps TRBD1 (5 bases). The ends were cut back, 4 bases at V and 5 bases at J, with 17 bases in the middle. Germline V gene data show CDR1 as KGHSH and CDR2 as LQKENI. The CDR3 runs to 15 residues. The chain's CDR3 is CASSLAGPQGTEAFF. CDR3 nucleotides: TGTGCCAGCTCACTCGCCGGGCCGCAGGGAACTGAAGCTTTCTTT.

The chain links TRBV6-5 to TRBJ1-6; the D gene is possibly TRBD1 (6 bases). CDR1 MNHEY and CDR2 SVGAGI come from the germline V gene. The CDR3 consists of 15 residues. The V end was cut by 7 bases, the J end by 8 bases, with 18 bases between. The CDR3 protein is CASTGQQGPDSPLHF. CDR3 nucleotides: TGTGCCAGCACCGGACAGCAGGGTCCGGATTCACCCCTCCACTTT.

The rearrangement links TRBV9 to TRBJ2-1, with 12 bases identical to TRBD2. J gave up 7 bases and V 10 bases, and 9 bases lay outside the gene matches. The CDR3 extends over 14 amino acids. The germline V gene has CDR1 SGDLS and CDR2 YYNGEE. The chain's CDR3 is CASSATSGRNEQFF. In nucleotides, the CDR3 is TGTGCCTCCTCCGCGACTAGCGGGAGAAATGAGCAGTTCTTC.

The chain has TRBV24-1 and TRBJ1-5; no reliable D call. Between the trimmed V and J ends, which lost 3 bases and 6 bases, there was a span of 17 bases. Germline V CDR1 and CDR2: KGHDR, SFDVKD. CDR3 length: 16 amino acids. CDR3 coding DNA: TGTGCCACCAGTGATCCGGCAGAGGGTTTGGGTCAGCCCCAGCATTTT. This encodes CATSDPAEGLGQPQHF.